A single sample gave rise to the 9 T cell receptor beta chains below, sequenced in a study of blood T cell repertoires in COVID-19. Here immunoSEQ multiplex PCR was the method, and the copy in TCRdb shows in-frame clones only, minus some. The sample yields about 100,000 clones, 90% seen once. Sequencing was performed on peripheral blood. These receptor sequences come from a man aged 50-59 years with acute or convalescent COVID-19.

The rearrangement joins TRBV18 to TRBJ2-7; TRBD1 is a possible D gene (6 bases). V shed 6 bases and J shed 6 bases, with 12 bases lying between them. This CDR3 is built from 12 residues. In germline, CDR1 is KGHSH, CDR2 LQKENI. The CDR3 DNA sequence: TGTGCCAGCTCCCTCGGGACAACCGAGCAGTACTTC. This sequence encodes CASSLGTTEQYF.

The chain is built from TRBV5-1 and TRBJ2-5; TRBD2 aligns across 12 bases. Germline-derived CDR1 and CDR2 are SGHRS and YFSETQ. The CDR3 is 14 amino acids. Trimming removed 4 bases from V and 5 bases from J; junction bases left unmatched: 3. DNA for the CDR3: TGCGCCAGCAGCGCGACTAGCGGGAGTGAGACCCAGTACTTC. Translation gives CASSATSGSETQYF. The variable domain in full, with the rest retrieved from reference TRBV5-1 and TRBJ2-5, is KAGVTQTPRYLIKTRGQQVTLSCSPISGHRSVSWYQQTPGQGLQFLFEYFSETQRNKGNFPGRFSGRQFSNSRSEMNVSTLELGDSALYLCASSATSGSETQYFGPGTRLLVL.

This clone turned up a few times. The chain is built from TRBV30 and TRBJ1-2, with 10 bases identical to TRBD1. Germline V gene data show CDR1 as GTSNPN and CDR2 as SVGIG (reference sequence). V dropped 3 bases and J dropped 8; count of bases not matched to a gene: 9. This CDR3 is 14 amino acids long. For the CDR3, the DNA is TGTGCCTGGAGCGGGGACAGGGGAGAAAGGGGCTACACCTTC. It encodes CAWSGDRGERGYTF.

The chain joins TRBV5-4 to TRBJ2-2; D unresolved. Germline V gene data show CDR1 as SGHNT and CDR2 as YYREEE (reference sequence). V lost 0 bases and J lost 0, with 9 bases in between. The CDR3 is 16 residues long. CDR3 sequence: CASSLERRSNTGELFF. Written as DNA, the CDR3 is TGTGCCAGCAGCTTGGAAAGGCGGTCGAACACCGGGGAGCTGTTTTTT.

The CDR3 nucleotides read TGTGCCAGCAGCCCCTACCAGGGCGTCGATGAGCAGTTCTTC. Its protein product is CASSPYQGVDEQFF. V and J are TRBV3-1 (or the pseudogene TRBV3-2) and TRBJ2-1; a weak D match, TRBD1 (5 bases). The CDR3 has 14 residues. The germline gives CDR1 LGHDT, CDR2 YNNKEL (reference sequence). V was trimmed by 4 bases and J by 8 bases, leaving 15 bases between them.

The rearrangement joins TRBV5-1 to TRBJ2-3; 11 bases agree with TRBD2. With 7 bases clipped from V and 2 bases from J, the junction kept 6 bases outside the gene matches. The germline gives CDR1 SGHRS, CDR2 YFSETQ. CDR3 length equals 15 residues. This CDR3 reads CASRPGLAATDTQYF. Here the CDR3 DNA reads TGCGCCAGCCGACCGGGACTAGCGGCCACAGATACGCAGTATTTT. Using reference TRBV5-1 and TRBJ2-3 for the parts outside the CDR3, the full variable domain is KAGVTQTPRYLIKTRGQQVTLSCSPISGHRSVSWYQQTPGQGLQFLFEYFSETQRNKGNFPGRFSGRQFSNSRSEMNVSTLELGDSALYLCASRPGLAATDTQYFGPGTRLTVL.

This chain links TRBV5-1 with TRBJ2-5, with a possible D match to TRBD2 (5 bases). The CDR3 extends over 13 amino acids. V was pared by 4 bases and J by 2 bases, with 9 bases between. CDR1 and CDR2 (germline): SGHRS, YFSETQ. The CDR3 here is CASSLDWQETQYF. For the CDR3, the DNA is TGCGCCAGCAGCCTGGACTGGCAAGAGACCCAGTACTTC.

The chain employs TRBV6-2 or TRBV6-3 and TRBJ2-4; the D gene is possibly TRBD2 (5 bases). Trimming stripped 6 bases from V and 9 bases from J, with 15 bases between. CDR1 and CDR2 from the germline V gene are MNHEY and SVGEGT. CDR3 length: 13 amino acids. The CDR3 protein is CASSWSGGGIQYF. Here the CDR3 DNA reads TGTGCCAGCAGCTGGTCGGGCGGAGGCATTCAGTACTTC.

V is TRBV3-1 (or the pseudogene TRBV3-2) and J is TRBJ1-1; TRBD1 might be the D (6 bases). Germline V gene lookup returns CDR1 LGHDT and CDR2 YNNKEL (reference sequence). The CDR3 consists of 15 residues. V was cut by 3 bases and J by 7 bases, with 18 bases left in between. The CDR3 sequence: CASSHYRIGQSEAFF. Here the CDR3 DNA reads TGTGCCAGCAGCCATTACCGAATAGGACAGAGTGAAGCTTTCTTT.